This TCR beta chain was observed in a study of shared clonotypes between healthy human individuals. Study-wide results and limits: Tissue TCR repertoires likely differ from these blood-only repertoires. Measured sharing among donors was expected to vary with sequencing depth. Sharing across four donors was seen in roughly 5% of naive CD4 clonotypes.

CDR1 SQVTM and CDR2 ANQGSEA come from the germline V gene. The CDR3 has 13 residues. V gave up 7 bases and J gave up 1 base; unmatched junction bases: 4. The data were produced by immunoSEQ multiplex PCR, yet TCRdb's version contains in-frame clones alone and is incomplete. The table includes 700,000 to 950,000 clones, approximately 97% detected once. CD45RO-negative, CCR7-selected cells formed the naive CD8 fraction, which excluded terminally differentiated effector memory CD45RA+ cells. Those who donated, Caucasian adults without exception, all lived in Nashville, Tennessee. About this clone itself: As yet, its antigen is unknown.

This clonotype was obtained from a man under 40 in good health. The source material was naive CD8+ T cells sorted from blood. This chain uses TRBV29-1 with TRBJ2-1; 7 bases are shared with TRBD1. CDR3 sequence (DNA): TGCAGCGCCTCGGGACAGTCCTACAATGAGCAGTTCTTC. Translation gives CSASGQSYNEQFF.